This T cell receptor beta chain was observed in a study of naive and memory T cell subsets. The CDR3 covers 15 residues. V lost 0 bases to trimming and J lost 2 bases, with 11 bases between them. The germline V gene has CDR1 SNHLY and CDR2 FYNNEI. Ligated cDNA underwent four rounds of PCR with nested alpha and beta constant region primers and SP2. Each CDR3 protein gets one entry after TCRdb re-called the 5' RACE reads with MiXCR. The repertoire has approximately 49,000 distinct CDR3 sequences, over 3.5% of them found once; the top ten carry 0.7% to 0.9%. The library had UMIs added by 3' ligation of an oligonucleotide to TCR cDNA. Reverse transcription used DNase-treated unsorted total RNA, aiming for roughly 1 to 1,100 ng. This clonotype was counted ten times or more.

The gene calls are TRBV2 and TRBJ2-7; the D is unclear. The sequence derives from a female donor in good health. CDR3: CASSEATDSPYEQYF. CDR3 bases: TGTGCCAGCAGTGAAGCAACCGATTCCCCCTACGAGCAGTACTTC.